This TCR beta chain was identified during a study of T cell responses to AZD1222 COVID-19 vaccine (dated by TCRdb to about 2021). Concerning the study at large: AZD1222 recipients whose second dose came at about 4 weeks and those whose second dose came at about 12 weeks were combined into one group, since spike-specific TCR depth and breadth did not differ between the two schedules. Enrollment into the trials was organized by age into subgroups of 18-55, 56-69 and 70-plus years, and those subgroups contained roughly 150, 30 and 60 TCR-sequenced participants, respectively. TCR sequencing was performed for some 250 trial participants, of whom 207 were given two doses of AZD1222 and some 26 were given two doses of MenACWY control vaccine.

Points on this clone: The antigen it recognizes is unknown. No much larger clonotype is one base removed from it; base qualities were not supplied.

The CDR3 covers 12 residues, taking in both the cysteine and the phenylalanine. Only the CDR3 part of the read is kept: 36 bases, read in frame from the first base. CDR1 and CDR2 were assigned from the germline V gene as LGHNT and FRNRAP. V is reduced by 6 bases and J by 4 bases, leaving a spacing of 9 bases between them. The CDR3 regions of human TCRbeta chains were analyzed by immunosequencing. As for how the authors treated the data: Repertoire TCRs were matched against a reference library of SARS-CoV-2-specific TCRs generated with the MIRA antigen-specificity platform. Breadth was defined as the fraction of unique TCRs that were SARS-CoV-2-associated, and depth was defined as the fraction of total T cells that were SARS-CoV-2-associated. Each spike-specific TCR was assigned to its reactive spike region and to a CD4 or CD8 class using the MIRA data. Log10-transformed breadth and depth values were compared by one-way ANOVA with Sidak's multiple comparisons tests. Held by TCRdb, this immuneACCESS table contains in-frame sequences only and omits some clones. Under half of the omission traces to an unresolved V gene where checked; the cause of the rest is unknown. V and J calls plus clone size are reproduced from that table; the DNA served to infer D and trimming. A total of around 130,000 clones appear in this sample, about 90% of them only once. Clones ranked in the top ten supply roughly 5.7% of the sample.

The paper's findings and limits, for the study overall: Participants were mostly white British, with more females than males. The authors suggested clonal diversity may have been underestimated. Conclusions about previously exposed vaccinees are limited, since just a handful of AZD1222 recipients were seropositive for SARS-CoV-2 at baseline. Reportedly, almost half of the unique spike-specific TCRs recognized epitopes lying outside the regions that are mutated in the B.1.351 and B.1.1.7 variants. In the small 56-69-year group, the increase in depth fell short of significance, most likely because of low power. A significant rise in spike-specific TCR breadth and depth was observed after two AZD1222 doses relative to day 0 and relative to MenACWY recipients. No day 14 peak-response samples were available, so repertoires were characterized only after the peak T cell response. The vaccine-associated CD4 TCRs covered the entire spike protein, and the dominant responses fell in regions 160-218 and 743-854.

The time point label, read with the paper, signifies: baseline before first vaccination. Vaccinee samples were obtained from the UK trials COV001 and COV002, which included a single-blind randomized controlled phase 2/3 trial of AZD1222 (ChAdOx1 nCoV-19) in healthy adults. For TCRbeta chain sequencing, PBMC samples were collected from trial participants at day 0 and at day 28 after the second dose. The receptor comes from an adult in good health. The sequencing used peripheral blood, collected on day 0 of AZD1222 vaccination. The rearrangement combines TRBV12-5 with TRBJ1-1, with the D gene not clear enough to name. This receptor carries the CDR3 CASGSRATEAFF. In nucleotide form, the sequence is TGTGCTAGTGGCTCTAGGGCCACTGAAGCTTTCTTT.